This T cell receptor beta chain comes out of a study of CD8+CD57+ T cells in acquired aplastic anemia. Study-wide findings and caveats: Patients and controls were found to share 25 to 30 CD8+ CDR3 sequences.

Per the germline V gene, CDR1 is LNHNV and CDR2 is YYDKDF (reference sequence). With 0 bases removed from V and 1 base from J, the gap between germline ends came to 13 bases. This CDR3 is 16 amino acids long. Points on this clonotype: Its antigen is not identified.

The template for TCR beta VDJ and CDR3 sequence profiling was genomic DNA. From the reads, TCRdb called clonotypes with MiXCR, one entry per CDR3 protein. The sample has a few hundred thousand distinct CDR3 sequences; around 72% are singletons. The sequenced material came from sorted CD4+, CD8+, or CD8+CD57+ T cells (not recorded which) from PBMCs. This TCR was recovered from a human donor in good health, serving as a control. The rearrangement joins TRBV15 to TRBJ2-7; D is possibly TRBD1 (7 bases). CDR3 bases: TGTGCCACCAGCAGAGATCGGGCAGGGGGGTCCTACGAGCAGTACTTC. Its translation: CATSRDRAGGSYEQYF.